Below are 9 T cell receptor beta chains sequenced from a single sample in a study. TCRdb analysed the RT-PCR reads with MiXCR anew, one entry per CDR3 protein. The sample lists 650,000 to 800,000 distinct CDR3 sequences; approximately 14% were seen once. The sequencing sample was made of memory CD4+ T cells from blood. The receptors shown here come from a female donor in good health, serving as a healthy control.

This clonotype has at least ten counts. This chain joins TRBV27 and TRBJ2-1, with 7 positions matching TRBD1. The V gene's germline CDR1 is MNHEY and CDR2 SMNVEV (reference sequence). This CDR3 is built from 16 residues. V lost 5 bases, J lost 2 bases, and 9 bases stayed unmatched. This CDR3 is CASSPQWGTAYNEQFF. The CDR3, as DNA: TGTGCCAGCAGTCCGCAATGGGGGACAGCCTACAATGAGCAGTTCTTC.

The V gene is TRBV3-1, the J gene TRBJ2-5; D is perhaps TRBD1 (5 bases). The V gene lost 1 base and the J gene lost 5 bases, with 23 bases spanning the gap. The CDR3 spans 18 residues. Looked up from germline, CDR1 is LGHDT and CDR2 is YNNKEL (reference sequence). The CDR3 DNA reads TGTGCCAGCAGCCAAGCTTCGGCAGGGTCGGTGCGTATGGAGACCCAGTACTTC. It encodes CASSQASAGSVRMETQYF.

This chain joins TRBV28 and TRBJ1-6; D unclear. CDR1 MDHEN and CDR2 SYDVKM come from the germline V gene. The CDR3 extends over 15 amino acids. V lost 5 bases to trimming and J lost 5 bases, with 13 bases between them. The CDR3, as DNA: TGTGCCAGCAGTCCGATGACACCTAATAATTCACCCCTCCACTTT. Protein sequence: CASSPMTPNNSPLHF.

There are a few counts of this clonotype. The V and J genes are TRBV27 and TRBJ1-2; no definite D call. The V gene lost 0 bases and the J gene lost 1 base, with 6 bases spanning the gap. CDR3 length equals 14 residues. The germline gives CDR1 MNHEY, CDR2 SMNVEV (reference sequence). CDR3: CASSLSGYNYGYTF. The CDR3 DNA follows: TGTGCCAGCAGTTTATCGGGATATAACTATGGCTACACCTTC.

The chain combines TRBV5-1 with TRBJ2-6, with D possibly being TRBD2 (5 bases). Germline CDR1 and CDR2: SGHRS and YFSETQ. The CDR3 totals 15 residues. V lost 6 bases to trimming and J lost 2 bases, with 12 bases between them. In DNA, the CDR3 is TGCGCCAGCAAGAGGGTGGAGGCTGGGGCCAACGTCCTGACTTTC. Residues: CASKRVEAGANVLTF.

The sample holds many counts of this clonotype. J is TRBJ2-3 and V is TRBV12-3 or TRBV12-4; D gene ambiguous. Trimming took off 7 bases at V and 14 bases at J, with 19 bases between the two ends. The CDR3 consists of 12 residues. CDR3 sequence: CASTSLGRSRYF. CDR3 bases: TGTGCCAGCACCTCCTTAGGGCGTAGTAGGTATTTT.

This clonotype was seen at least ten times. V and J are TRBV5-5 and TRBJ1-4; no firm D call. The CDR3 is made up of 14 amino acids. Trimming cost V 2 bases and J 0 bases, with 5 bases left between them. Germline V CDR1 and CDR2: SGHKS, YYEKEE (reference sequence). As DNA, the CDR3 is TGTGCCAGCAGCTTTGATGCAACTAATGAAAAACTGTTTTTT. It yields the protein CASSFDATNEKLFF. The full variable domain, with the rest looked up from reference TRBV5-5 and TRBJ1-4, is DAGVTQSPTHLIKTRGQQVTLRCSPISGHKSVSWYQQVLGQGPQFIFQYYEKEERGRGNFPDRFSARQFPNYSSELNVNALLLGDSALYLCASSFDATNEKLFFGSGTQLSVL.

Ten or more counts support this clonotype. The J gene is TRBJ1-1, the V gene TRBV6-5; D is unclear. The V gene's germline CDR1 is MNHEY and CDR2 SVGAGI. V lost 6 bases and J 0 bases, leaving 8 bases between the germline ends. The CDR3 extends over 13 amino acids. CDR3 bases: TGTGCCAGCAGATATACAGTGAACACTGAAGCTTTCTTT. The encoded protein is CASRYTVNTEAFF.

The sample holds a few counts of this clonotype. The V gene is TRBV7-2, the J gene TRBJ2-7; 11 bases fit TRBD2. The V gene end was trimmed by 0 bases and the J gene end by 3 bases; junction bases not matched to a gene: 4. The CDR3 totals 16 residues. Germline-derived CDR1 and CDR2 are SGHTA and FQGNSA. The CDR3 DNA sequence: TGTGCCAGCAGCTTAGCATTAACTAGCGGGAGCTACGAGCAGTACTTC. It yields the protein CASSLALTSGSYEQYF.